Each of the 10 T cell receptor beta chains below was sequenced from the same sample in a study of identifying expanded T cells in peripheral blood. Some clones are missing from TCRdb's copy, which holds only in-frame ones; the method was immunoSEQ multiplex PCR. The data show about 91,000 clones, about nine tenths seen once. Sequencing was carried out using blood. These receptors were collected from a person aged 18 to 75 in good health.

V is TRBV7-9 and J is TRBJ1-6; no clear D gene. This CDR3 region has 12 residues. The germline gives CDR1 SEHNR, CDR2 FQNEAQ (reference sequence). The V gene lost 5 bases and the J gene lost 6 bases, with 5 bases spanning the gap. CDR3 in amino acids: CASSPGNSPLHF. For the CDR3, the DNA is TGTGCCAGCAGCCCGGGTAATTCACCCCTCCACTTT.

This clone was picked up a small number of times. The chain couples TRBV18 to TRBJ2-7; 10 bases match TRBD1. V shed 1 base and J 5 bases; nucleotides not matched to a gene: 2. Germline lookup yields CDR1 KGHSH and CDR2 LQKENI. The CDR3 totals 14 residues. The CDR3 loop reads CASSPRQGADEQYF. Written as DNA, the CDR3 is TGTGCCAGCTCACCACGACAGGGGGCTGACGAGCAGTACTTC. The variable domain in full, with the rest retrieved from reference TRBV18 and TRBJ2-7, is NAGVMQNPRHLVRRRGQEARLRCSPMKGHSHVYWYRQLPEEGLKFMVYLQKENIIDESGMPKERFSAEFPKEGPSILRIQQVVRGDSAAYFCASSPRQGADEQYFGPGTRLTVT.

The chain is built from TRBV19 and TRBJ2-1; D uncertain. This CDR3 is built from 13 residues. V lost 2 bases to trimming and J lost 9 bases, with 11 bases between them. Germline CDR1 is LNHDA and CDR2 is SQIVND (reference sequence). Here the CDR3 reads CASSIRQAGEQFF. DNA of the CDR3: TGTGCCAGTAGTATAAGGCAGGCCGGTGAGCAGTTCTTC.

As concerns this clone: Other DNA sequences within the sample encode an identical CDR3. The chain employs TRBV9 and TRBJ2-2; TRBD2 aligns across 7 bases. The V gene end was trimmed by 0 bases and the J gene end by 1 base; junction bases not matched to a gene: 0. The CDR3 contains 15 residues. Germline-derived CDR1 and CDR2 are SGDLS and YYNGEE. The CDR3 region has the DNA TGTGCCAGCAGCGTAGGCGGGGGGAACACCGGGGAGCTGTTTTTT. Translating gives CASSVGGGNTGELFF. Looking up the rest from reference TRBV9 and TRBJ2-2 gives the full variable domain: DSGVTQTPKHLITATGQRVTLRCSPRSGDLSVYWYQQSLDQGLQFLIQYYNGEERAKGNILERFSAQQFPDLHSELNLSSLELGDSALYFCASSVGGGNTGELFFGEGSRLTVL.

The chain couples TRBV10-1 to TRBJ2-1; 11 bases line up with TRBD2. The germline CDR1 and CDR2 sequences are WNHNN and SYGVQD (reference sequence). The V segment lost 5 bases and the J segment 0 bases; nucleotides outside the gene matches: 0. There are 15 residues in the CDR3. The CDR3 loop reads CASSLAGGSYNEQFF. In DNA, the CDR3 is TGCGCCAGCAGTCTAGCGGGGGGCTCCTACAATGAGCAGTTCTTC.

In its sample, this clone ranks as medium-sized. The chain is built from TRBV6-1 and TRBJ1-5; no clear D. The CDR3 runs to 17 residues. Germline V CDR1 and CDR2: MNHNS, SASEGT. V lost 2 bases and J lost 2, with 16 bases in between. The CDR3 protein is CASSELEGLGGNQPQHF. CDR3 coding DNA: TGTGCCAGCAGTGAATTGGAAGGGCTAGGAGGCAATCAGCCCCAGCATTTT.

For the CDR3, the DNA is TGTGCCAGCAGTCCCCGGCGGGTCAGCATTCAGTACTTC. This translates into CASSPRRVSIQYF. This chain uses TRBV27 with TRBJ2-4, with D possibly TRBD2 on 5 matching bases. Germline values: CDR1 MNHEY, CDR2 SMNVEV (reference sequence). Trimming took 5 bases from V and 9 from J, leaving 14 bases between them. The CDR3 runs to 13 residues.

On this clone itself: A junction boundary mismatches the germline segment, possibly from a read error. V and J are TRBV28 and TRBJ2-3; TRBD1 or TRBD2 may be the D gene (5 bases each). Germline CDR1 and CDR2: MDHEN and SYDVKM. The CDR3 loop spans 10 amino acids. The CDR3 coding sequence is TGTGCCAGCAGTCGGGACCCCCCACATTTT. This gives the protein CASSRDPPHF.

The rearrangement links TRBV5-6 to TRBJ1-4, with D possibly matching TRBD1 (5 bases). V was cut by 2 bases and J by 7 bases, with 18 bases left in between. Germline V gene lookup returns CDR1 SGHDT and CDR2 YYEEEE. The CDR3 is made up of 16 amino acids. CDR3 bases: TGTGCCAGCAGCTTCCGGCAGGCCGGGGGGGGTGAAAAACTGTTTTTT. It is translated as CASSFRQAGGGEKLFF.

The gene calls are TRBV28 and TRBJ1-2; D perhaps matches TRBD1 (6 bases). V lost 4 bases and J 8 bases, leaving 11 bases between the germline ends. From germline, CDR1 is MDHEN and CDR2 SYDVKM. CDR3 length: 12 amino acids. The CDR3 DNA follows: TGTGCCAGCAGTTCCCAGGGGCGAGGCTACACCTTC. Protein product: CASSSQGRGYTF.